This note documents a single T cell receptor (beta chain) sequence. No antigen is known for it. The data originate from a study of T cell responses to AZD1222 COVID-19 vaccine. General observations from the study: The study found Spike-specific TCR breadth and depth rose after two AZD1222 doses.

Only in-frame clones appear in the TCRdb table, and some are missing; sequencing was by immunoSEQ multiplex PCR. This table holds roughly 200,000 clones, around 93% found once. The CDR3 extends over 17 amino acids. Trimming took off 0 bases at V and 0 bases at J, with 12 bases between the two ends. Germline V CDR1 and CDR2: LGHNA, YNFKEQ. Source: peripheral blood, taken 28 days after the second dose of the MenACWY control vaccine. The V call is TRBV4-2, the J call TRBJ1-3; no firm D call. The receptor's source is an adult who received the MenACWY meningococcal vaccine as a control. The CDR3 DNA is TGTGCCAGCAGCCAAGATCTCGGAAGGGTCTCTGGAAACACCATATATTTT. Encoded protein: CASSQDLGRVSGNTIYF.